The subject of this entry is one TCR beta chain. Other DNA sequences in the same sample also yield this CDR3. The V gene's germline CDR1 is SGHAT and CDR2 FQNNGV. The length of the CDR3 is 14 residues. J was trimmed by 4 bases and V by 5 bases; bases with no gene match: 3. The sample comes from a study of blood T cell repertoires in COVID-19. The table came from immunoSEQ multiplex PCR; TCRdb's copy has only in-frame clones and leaves some out. Among approximately 490,000 clones, roughly 90% were seen once, and the ten largest hold about 0.75%. Adults between about 18 and 95 years of age took part from more than 20 US areas. The study assigned cohorts using participant-reported clinical history.

Material: PBMCs or T cells enriched from blood (not recorded which). The chain has TRBV11-2 and TRBJ1-5; 9 bases line up with TRBD1. This receptor was taken from a woman between 18 and 30 years old who had recovered from COVID-19. The CDR3 DNA follows: TGTGCCAGCAGCCTGACAGGGGGGAATCAGCCCCAGCATTTT. Protein sequence: CASSLTGGNQPQHF.